What follows are 27 T cell receptor beta chains derived from one specimen sequenced in a study of beta chain features in type 1 diabetes. Every bit of the isolated RNA underwent reverse transcription, so sequencing read expressed TCRB transcripts. Generated by immunoSEQ multiplex PCR, the TCRdb table keeps only in-frame clones and is missing some. The sample includes fewer than 300,000 clones, about a fifth of them seen just once. Study-level points and caveats: Shortening of TCRB CDR3s, moderate but significant, appeared in all four CD4+ subsets of Type 1 diabetes patients.

No antigens are known for them. Sequencing used naive CD4+ T cells from blood. The receptors come from a woman aged 40 to 50 with type 1 diabetes.

The sample holds a few counts of this clone. This chain connects TRBV29-1 to TRBJ2-7, with TRBD2 matching 15 bases. Losses at the gene ends were 0 bases for V and 7 bases for J; bases not matched to a gene: 7. CDR3 size: 16 residues. Germline V lookup: CDR1 SQVTM, CDR2 ANQGSEA. CDR3 sequence (DNA): TGCAGCGTTGAAGATCCCAGGACTAGCGGGGGGGAAGAGCAGTACTTC. It is translated as CSVEDPRTSGGEEQYF.

In its sample, this clone was seen a few times. The rearrangement joins TRBV29-1 to TRBJ1-1; no clear D. The germline V gene encodes CDR1 SQVTM and CDR2 ANQGSEA. V lost 7 bases and J 0 bases, leaving 6 bases between the germline ends. The CDR3 totals 11 residues. The CDR3 sequence is CSASVNTEAFF. Written as DNA, the CDR3 is TGCAGCGCGTCGGTGAACACTGAAGCTTTCTTT. Filled out from reference TRBV29-1 and TRBJ1-1, the complete variable domain reads SAVISQKPSRDICQRGTSLTIQCQVDSQVTMMFWYRQQPGQSLTLIATANQGSEATYESGFVIDKFPISRPNLTFSTLTVSNMSPEDSSIYLCSASVNTEAFFGQGTRLTVV.

V and J are TRBV10-3 and TRBJ2-7, with TRBD1 identical over 7 bases. The CDR3 loop spans 13 amino acids. Trimming cost V 6 bases and J 4 bases; bases outside gene matches: 6. Per germline, CDR1 ENHRY and CDR2 SYGVKD. The CDR3 sequence: CAISPGQTYEQYF. In DNA form, the CDR3 reads TGTGCCATCAGCCCGGGACAGACGTACGAGCAGTACTTC.

The rearrangement uses TRBV11-2 and TRBJ2-1, with TRBD2 identical over 8 bases. The CDR3 loop spans 16 amino acids. Unmatched junction bases numbered 10, after V lost 5 bases and J lost 4 bases. Germline V gives CDR1 SGHAT, CDR2 FQNNGV. CDR3 residues: CASSLLLTGGYNEQFF. In DNA form, the CDR3 reads TGTGCCAGCAGCCTTCTTTTGACGGGAGGGTACAATGAGCAGTTCTTC.

This chain links TRBV6-6 with TRBJ2-1; 9 bases map to TRBD2. J gave up 5 bases and V 6 bases, and 8 bases lay outside the gene matches. This CDR3 is 15 amino acids long. CDR1 and CDR2 from the germline V gene are MNHNY and SVGAGI (reference sequence). DNA of the CDR3: TGTGCCAGCAGCCCTACTAGCGGGCAACACAATGAGCAGTTCTTC. It translates to CASSPTSGQHNEQFF.

This clone was counted only a few times. The chain couples TRBV28 to TRBJ2-1, with TRBD1 as a possible D gene (5 bases). Germline CDR1 MDHEN, CDR2 SYDVKM. V lost 7 bases and J 9 bases, leaving 7 bases between the germline ends. CDR3 length: 10 residues. For the CDR3, the DNA is TGTGCCAGCATTAGGGGTGAGCAGTTCTTC. Encoded protein: CASIRGEQFF. Based on the CDR3 plus reference TRBV28 and TRBJ2-1, the full variable domain is DVKVTQSSRYLVKRTGEKVFLECVQDMDHENMFWYRQDPGLGLRLIYFSYDVKMKEKGDIPEGYSVSREKKERFSLILESASTNQTSMYLCASIRGEQFFGPGTRLTVL.

The chain combines TRBV18 with TRBJ1-1, with D hard to call. Germline V lookup: CDR1 KGHSH, CDR2 LQKENI. This CDR3 contains 15 residues. V was cut by 2 bases and J by 1 base, with 11 bases left in between. CDR3 sequence (DNA): TGTGCCAGCTCACCAATGGTTTCGAGGAACACTGAAGCTTTCTTT. Encoded protein: CASSPMVSRNTEAFF.

This clone has only a few counts. This chain uses TRBV30 with TRBJ2-2; TRBD1 matches at 10 bases. V gave up 3 bases and J gave up 5 bases; unmatched junction bases: 6. The V gene's germline CDR1 is GTSNPN and CDR2 SVGIG (reference sequence). CDR3 length: 15 residues. Here the CDR3 reads CAWSRDRGQTGELFF. CDR3 DNA: TGTGCCTGGAGCCGTGACAGGGGGCAAACCGGGGAGCTGTTTTTT.

The table lists this clone with a few counts. The rearrangement links TRBV18 to TRBJ2-1; the match to TRBD1 covers 7 bases. CDR3 length: 15 residues. The germline CDR1 and CDR2 sequences are KGHSH and LQKENI. V trimming: 6 bases; J trimming: 1 base; junction bases outside the gene matches: 6. The CDR3 loop is CASSLGTESYNEQFF. In DNA form, the CDR3 reads TGTGCCAGCTCCCTCGGGACAGAGTCCTACAATGAGCAGTTCTTC.

This clone turned up a few times. The rearrangement uses TRBV5-1 and TRBJ2-1, with a weak D call TRBD2 (7 bases). This CDR3 contains 16 residues. V lost 3 bases to trimming and J lost 9 bases, with 22 bases between them. Germline V CDR1 and CDR2: SGHRS, YFSETQ. In nucleotides, the CDR3 is TGCGCCAGCAGCTCCTCCTGGACCGGGGGGCCGGGTGAGCAGTTCTTC. This translates into CASSSSWTGGPGEQFF.

The rearrangement uses TRBV4-3 and TRBJ1-1, with no clear D. The V end lost 0 bases, the J end lost 4 bases, and 18 bases lay between the germline ends. The germline gives CDR1 LGHNA, CDR2 YSLEER. CDR3 length: 17 residues. The CDR3 region has the DNA TGCGCCAGCAGCCAAGATTTGGCCCGTGGAGAAGTCACTGAAGCTTTCTTT. As protein: CASSQDLARGEVTEAFF.

This clone was counted between two and nine times. The chain is built from TRBV6-5 and TRBJ2-7; the D gene is possibly TRBD1 (5 bases). V was shortened by 5 bases and J by 3 bases, with 11 bases between the two germline ends. The CDR3 length is 13 residues. Germline V CDR1 and CDR2: MNHEY, SVGAGI. The CDR3 bases are TGTGCCAGCAGTCCCCTGACAGACTACGAGCAGTACTTC. It specifies CASSPLTDYEQYF.

The CDR3 protein is CASSRGGNTYNEQFF. CDR3 nucleotides: TGTGCCAGCAGCCGGGGTGGGAACACCTACAATGAGCAGTTCTTC. The V gene is TRBV27, the J gene TRBJ2-1; a possible D gene is TRBD2 (5 bases). This CDR3 contains 15 residues. Trimming left V 6 bases short and J 2 bases short, with 14 bases between. Germline V gene data show CDR1 as MNHEY and CDR2 as SMNVEV (reference sequence).

J is TRBJ2-2 and V is TRBV29-1, with 10 bases identical to TRBD2. After removal of 7 bases from V and 6 bases from J, the junction contained 8 bases not matched to a gene. The V gene's germline CDR1 is SQVTM and CDR2 ANQGSEA. The CDR3 is made up of 14 amino acids. The CDR3: CSAQAGGIPGELFF. The CDR3, as DNA: TGCAGCGCCCAAGCGGGAGGGATACCCGGGGAGCTGTTTTTT.

This sequence joins TRBV19 and TRBJ2-1; unclear D gene. In germline, CDR1 is LNHDA, CDR2 SQIVND (reference sequence). The CDR3 runs 13 residues. V lost 9 bases to trimming and J lost 6 bases, with 15 bases between them. The CDR3 reads CASLLADTNEQFF. Here the CDR3 DNA reads TGTGCCAGCCTCTTAGCCGATACCAATGAGCAGTTCTTC.

CDR3 region: CASSVASGRREQFF. The DNA for the CDR3 is TGTGCCAGCAGTGTGGCTAGCGGGAGGAGGGAGCAGTTCTTC. V gene TRBV2 combines with J gene TRBJ2-1, with 11 bases lining up with TRBD2. Per germline, CDR1 SNHLY and CDR2 FYNNEI. CDR3 length equals 14 residues. Trimming at V came to 4 bases and at J to 10 bases, leaving 6 bases not matched to a gene.

This clone was detected only a few times. The chain has TRBV15 and TRBJ2-1, with 7 bases identical to TRBD2. Trimming cost V 2 bases and J 3 bases; bases outside gene matches: 7. The CDR3 spans 16 residues. Germline assignment: CDR1 LNHNV and CDR2 YYDKDF (reference sequence). CDR3 residues: CATSRHTSDYYNEQFF. As DNA, the CDR3 is TGTGCCACCAGCAGACACACTAGCGACTACTACAATGAGCAGTTCTTC.

This clone occurred a few times. The chain combines TRBV30 with TRBJ1-1; TRBD1 aligns across 7 bases. Germline-derived CDR1 and CDR2 are GTSNPN and SVGIG (reference sequence). J gave up 2 bases and V 0 bases, and 3 bases lay outside the gene matches. This CDR3 contains 14 residues. CDR3: CAWSVQGFNTEAFF. The CDR3 nucleotides are TGTGCCTGGAGTGTACAGGGGTTCAACACTGAAGCTTTCTTT.

The chain uses TRBV28 and TRBJ1-2; 7 positions match TRBD1. V lost 4 bases to trimming and J lost 1 base; unmatched junction nucleotides: 3. The CDR3 covers 14 residues. Germline CDR1 is MDHEN and CDR2 is SYDVKM. CDR3 nucleotide sequence: TGTGCCAGCAGTTCGGGACAGTTTAACTATGGCTACACCTTC. Translating gives CASSSGQFNYGYTF.

The chain joins TRBV23-1 to TRBJ1-2; 9 positions match TRBD1. TRBV23-1 is given ORF status, its function remaining uncertain. The CDR3 is 18 residues long. V shed 6 bases, J shed 7 bases, and the junction held 21 bases outside the gene matches. As DNA, the CDR3 is TGCGCCAGCAGACTCAGGGACTATACAGGGGGCGCAGCGGGTGGCTACACCTTC. The encoded protein is CASRLRDYTGGAAGGYTF.

The chain is built from TRBV4-1 and TRBJ2-1, with D perhaps TRBD2 (5 bases). CDR1 and CDR2 from the germline V gene are MGHRA and YSYEKL. With 4 bases removed from V and 2 bases from J, the gap between germline ends came to 12 bases. The CDR3 is 15 amino acids. The CDR3 region has the DNA TGCGCCAGCAGCCTAGACTACTCCACCTACAATGAGCAGTTCTTC. This sequence encodes CASSLDYSTYNEQFF.

This clone has just a few counts. The chain combines TRBV7-8 with TRBJ2-5; D gene ambiguous. The germline V gene encodes CDR1 SGHVS and CDR2 FQNEAQ. CDR3 length: 11 residues. V lost 6 bases to trimming and J lost 3 bases, with 5 bases between them. The chain's CDR3 is CASSYKETQYF. CDR3 nucleotide sequence: TGTGCCAGCAGTTACAAAGAGACCCAGTACTTC.

J is TRBJ1-2 and V is TRBV20-1, with unresolved D. CDR3 size: 11 residues. Germline V gene sequence: CDR1 DFQATT, CDR2 SNEGSKA (reference sequence). CDR3 bases: TGCAGCTCACATCTTAACTATGGCTACACCTTC. This gives the protein CSSHLNYGYTF.

The chain employs TRBV25-1 and TRBJ1-2, with 7 bases aligning to TRBD1. The CDR3 is 16 amino acids. Germline trimming cut 4 bases from V and 4 bases from J; bases unmatched to any gene: 12. The germline gives CDR1 MGHDK, CDR2 SYGVNS. The CDR3 loop reads CASSARLGDRAYGYTF. CDR3 DNA: TGTGCCAGCAGTGCCCGTCTTGGCGACAGGGCCTATGGCTACACCTTC.

The rearrangement links TRBV29-1 to TRBJ2-4; a possible D gene is TRBD1 (5 bases). The CDR3 runs to 15 residues. V was shortened by 7 bases and J by 2 bases, with 18 bases between the two germline ends. CDR1 is SQVTM, CDR2 ANQGSEA, per germline. CDR3 sequence: CSASYPDSSKNIQYF. The CDR3 DNA sequence: TGCAGCGCGTCTTACCCAGACAGCTCCAAAAACATTCAGTACTTC.

There are a few counts of this clone. This specimen includes other DNA sequences encoding the same CDR3. The chain employs TRBV19 and TRBJ1-5, with 7 bases matching TRBD1. CDR1 and CDR2 (germline): LNHDA, SQIVND (reference sequence). CDR3 length: 14 amino acids. With 6 bases clipped from V and 2 bases from J, the junction kept 4 bases outside the gene matches. In DNA form, the CDR3 reads TGTGCCAGTAGCACTACAGGGGGCAATCAGCCCCAGCATTTT. This translates into CASSTTGGNQPQHF. Full variable domain (missing parts from reference TRBV19 and TRBJ1-5): DGGITQSPKYLFRKEGQNVTLSCEQNLNHDAMYWYRQDPGQGLRLIYYSQIVNDFQKGDIAEGYSVSREKKESFPLTVTSAQKNPTAFYLCASSTTGGNQPQHFGDGTRLSIL.

This clone was seen only a few times. This rearrangement joins TRBV29-1 to TRBJ2-7, with 7 bases fitting TRBD2. J was trimmed by 3 bases and V by 7 bases; bases with no gene match: 18. This CDR3 has 16 amino acids. CDR1 is SQVTM and CDR2 is ANQGSEA in the germline V gene. CDR3 amino acids: CSAATGRDLAHYEQYF. The DNA for the CDR3 is TGCAGCGCCGCGACGGGGAGGGATCTCGCCCACTACGAGCAGTACTTC.